The rows below give T cell receptor beta chains drawn from one sample of a study of T cells in Graves' hyperthyroidism and ophthalmopathy. TCRdb itself ran the multiplex PCR reads through MiXCR, one entry per CDR3 protein. This sample has 450,000 to 650,000 distinct CDR3 sequences, with more than 20% found just once. Sequencing was performed on blood. The source is a man aged 18-30 years with Graves' hyperthyroidism. Both conserved end residues are part of each CDR3. The order of the fields is D gene, clone size, J gene, V gene, CDR3 protein, CDR3 DNA. D genes are given only for firm matches. Size is stated for part of the rows, as once, few or many counts, or as a class when the clone is expanded.

>TRBD1|many|TRBJ1-2|TRBV6-5
CASSYSIGTGATSSTF
TGTGCCAGCAGTTACTCGATTGGGACAGGGGCCACCTCCAGCACCTTC
>TRBD2|many|TRBJ2-2|TRBV12-3/TRBV12-4
CASSFGGAIGELFF
TGTGCCAGCAGTTTCGGGGGGGCTATCGGGGAGCTGTTTTTT
>-|many|TRBJ1-1|TRBV20-1
CSASGDLNTEAFF
TGCAGTGCTTCAGGGGATCTGAACACTGAAGCTTTCTTT
>-|-|TRBJ1-1|TRBV6-5
CASSYLVPPAEAFF
TGTGCCAGCAGTTATTTGGTGCCCCCGGCTGAAGCTTTCTTT
>TRBD2|many|TRBJ2-7|TRBV20-1
CSAGTGRGRSYEQYF
TGCAGTGCCGGCACGGGGAGGGGAAGGTCCTACGAGCAGTACTTC
>-|-|TRBJ1-2|TRBV6-1
CASSEHRFYGYTF
TGTGCCAGCAGTGAACACAGATTCTATGGCTACACCTTC
>-|-|TRBJ2-2|TRBV28
CASSLEGTGELCF
TGTGCCAGCAGTTTGGAGGGAACCGGGGAGCTGTGTTTT
>-|-|TRBJ2-7|TRBV12-3/TRBV12-4
CASSSLRSTGEQYF
TGTGCCAGCAGTTCGCTACGTTCTACGGGGGAGCAGTACTTC
>-|many|TRBJ1-3|TRBV6-5
CASSHTRRGIGNTIYF
TGTGCCAGCAGTCACACCCGCCGGGGCATTGGAAACACCATATATTTT
>TRBD1|-|TRBJ1-2|TRBV6-5
CASSYSRTGTGYTF
TGTGCCAGCAGTTACTCACGGACAGGGACCGGCTACACCTTC
>-|many|TRBJ1-1|TRBV5-1
CASIGVNTEAFF
TGCGCCAGCATTGGGGTTAACACTGAAGCTTTCTTT
>-|many|TRBJ1-2|TRBV6-1
CASSDMGGDYGYTF
TGTGCCAGCAGCGATATGGGAGGTGACTATGGCTACACCTTC
>-|-|TRBJ2-7|TRBV7-9
CASRAMGSYEQYF
TGTGCCAGCAGGGCCATGGGGTCCTACGAGCAGTACTTC
>-|many|TRBJ2-5|TRBV28
CASSLGGPGQRRETQYF
TGTGCCAGCAGTTTAGGGGGGCCAGGACAGAGACGAGAGACCCAGTACTTC
>-|many|TRBJ2-2|TRBV19
CASRETFGEANTGELFF
TGTGCCAGTAGGGAAACTTTCGGGGAAGCGAACACCGGGGAGCTGTTTTTT
>-|few|TRBJ1-5|TRBV20-1
CSAYPASSNQPQHF
TGCAGTGCTTATCCCGCTAGTAGCAATCAGCCCCAGCATTTT
>TRBD1|-|TRBJ1-1|TRBV20-1
CSARSTVGQHTEAFF
TGCAGTGCTAGATCAACGGTGGGACAGCACACTGAAGCCTTCTTT
>TRBD1|few|TRBJ1-2|TRBV3-1
CASSQLTGEYGYTF
TGTGCCAGCAGCCAACTGACAGGGGAGTACGGCTACACCTTC
>-|-|TRBJ1-2|TRBV6-1
CASSPADLFYGYTF
TGTGCCAGCAGTCCCGCAGACCTTTTCTATGGCTACACCTTC
>TRBD1|many|TRBJ2-7|TRBV20-1
CSALRQGLYEQYF
TGCAGTGCCCTCAGACAGGGGTTGTACGAGCAGTACTTC
>-|-|TRBJ2-2|TRBV6-1
CASTLLGTGELFF
TGTGCCAGCACCCTGTTGGGCACCGGGGAGCTGTTTTTT
>TRBD1|many|TRBJ1-1|TRBV6-1
CASSRGNWAEAFF
TGTGCCAGCAGCAGGGGGAATTGGGCTGAAGCTTTCTTT
>-|-|TRBJ1-2|TRBV7-2
CASSPEGRNYGYTF
TGTGCCAGCAGCCCAGAGGGCAGAAACTATGGCTACACCTTC
>TRBD1|many|TRBJ1-5|TRBV28
CASSPATGSNQPQHF
TGTGCCAGCAGTCCGGCGACAGGGAGCAATCAGCCCCAGCATTTT
>-|many|TRBJ2-7|TRBV28
CATSEQTPYEQYF
TGTGCCACCTCAGAGCAGACTCCCTACGAGCAGTACTTC
>TRBD2|few|TRBJ2-2|TRBV7-9
CASSFVAGAGELFF
TGTGCCAGCAGCTTCGTAGCGGGGGCCGGGGAGCTGTTTTTT
>-|many|TRBJ1-5|TRBV15
CATSREGGSQPQHF
TGTGCCACCAGCAGAGAGGGGGGATCCCAGCCCCAGCATTTT
>-|many|TRBJ1-2|TRBV29-1
CSVEGETEPTSYGYTF
TGCAGCGTTGAGGGTGAGACGGAACCTACCTCATATGGCTACACCTTC
>TRBD2|many|TRBJ2-7|TRBV15
CATSRGLAGGITYEQYF
TGTGCCACCAGCAGAGGGCTAGCGGGGGGCATTACCTACGAGCAGTACTTC
>TRBD1|few|TRBJ1-1|TRBV13
CASSPLGRDSEAFF
TGTGCCAGCAGCCCCCTTGGCCGGGACAGTGAAGCTTTCTTT
>-|many|TRBJ2-5|TRBV6-5
CASSYSWTSQETQYF
TGTGCCAGCAGTTACTCGTGGACGTCACAAGAGACCCAGTACTTC
>TRBD2|many|TRBJ2-5|TRBV18
CASSPPQAGVQETQYF
TGTGCCAGCTCACCACCCCAAGCGGGGGTCCAAGAGACCCAGTACTTC
>TRBD1|many|TRBJ1-5|TRBV12-3/TRBV12-4
CASSFTGGNQPQHF
TGTGCCAGCAGTTTTACAGGGGGCAATCAGCCCCAGCATTTT
>-|many|TRBJ2-7|TRBV20-1
CSARVPGRRDYEQYF
TGCAGTGCTAGAGTTCCGGGACGGAGAGACTACGAGCAGTACTTC
>TRBD1|many|TRBJ1-1|TRBV6-5
CATNRPGGAGDTEAFF
TGTGCCACAAACCGTCCAGGGGGCGCGGGGGACACTGAAGCTTTCTTT
>-|many|TRBJ1-5|TRBV28
CASTLTGLSNQPQHF
TGTGCCAGCACTCTTACAGGGTTAAGCAATCAGCCCCAGCATTTT
>-|many|TRBJ1-3|TRBV7-8
CASTLSSGNTIYF
TGTGCCAGCACGCTGAGCTCTGGAAACACCATATATTTT
>-|many|TRBJ1-5|TRBV27
CASATGINQPQHF
TGTGCCAGCGCAACAGGGATCAATCAGCCCCAGCATTTT
>TRBD2|few|TRBJ2-5|TRBV7-3
CANSRARREVRSQYF
TGTGCCAACAGCCGGGCCCGGCGGGAGGTTAGGAGCCAGTACTTC
>-|-|TRBJ1-2|TRBV12-5
CASGLLQAYGYTF
TGTGCTAGTGGTTTGCTGCAGGCTTATGGCTACACCTTC
>TRBD1|many|TRBJ2-2|TRBV5-1
CASSSSGTANTGELFF
TGCGCCAGCAGCTCTTCCGGGACAGCGAACACCGGGGAGCTGTTTTTT
>-|many|TRBJ1-1|TRBV6-1
CASIDSILRAFF
TGTGCCAGCATTGACAGCATTTTGAGAGCTTTCTTT
>TRBD1|many|TRBJ1-1|TRBV29-1
CSVEGGDRDYEAFF
TGCAGCGTTGAAGGGGGGGACAGGGATTATGAAGCTTTCTTT
>-|few|TRBJ1-6|TRBV5-1
CASSLVGTWYNSPLHF
TGCGCCAGCAGCTTGGTAGGGACATGGTATAATTCACCCCTCCACTTT
>TRBD2|many|TRBJ2-5|TRBV6-1
CASSPAGGSQETQYF
TGTGCCAGCAGCCCTGCGGGGGGCAGCCAAGAGACCCAGTACTTC
>TRBD2|many|TRBJ2-5|TRBV4-2
CASSQDASGGAKRTQYF
TGTGCCAGCAGCCAAGATGCTAGCGGGGGGGCTAAGAGGACCCAGTACTTC
>-|many|TRBJ1-5|TRBV15
CATSREGVNQPQHF
TGTGCCACCAGCAGAGAAGGCGTTAATCAGCCCCAGCATTTT
>-|many|TRBJ2-2|TRBV19
CASGTVPPGELFF
TGTGCCAGTGGGACTGTGCCCCCCGGGGAGCTGTTTTTT
>TRBD2|few|TRBJ2-5|TRBV2
CASRAGEETQYF
TGTGCCAGCAGGGCGGGGGAAGAGACCCAGTACTTC
>TRBD1|few|TRBJ1-4|TRBV12-3/TRBV12-4
CASSFSDRGLSNEKLFF
TGTGCCAGCAGTTTCTCGGACAGGGGGCTATCTAATGAAAAACTGTTTTTT
>-|many|TRBJ1-1|TRBV15
CATSTDRGNTEAFF
TGTGCCACCAGCACGGACCGCGGGAACACTGAAGCTTTCTTT
>-|many|TRBJ1-2|TRBV6-5
CASSYGGTNYGYTF
TGTGCCAGCAGTTACGGGGGTACTAACTATGGCTACACCTTC
>-|-|TRBJ1-3|TRBV11-2
CASSLTGAGNAIYF
TGTGCCAGCAGCCTTACGGGGGCTGGAAACGCCATATATTTT
>-|many|TRBJ1-1|TRBV18
CASSPLSSQEAEAFF
TGTGCCAGCTCACCCTTATCTAGCCAGGAGGCTGAAGCTTTCTTT